This entry features one T cell receptor (beta chain) sequence. Its antigen is as yet unknown. Since a much larger clone is just one base distant, this may be a read error. This record comes from a study of tumor and adjacent non-tumor tissue in lung cancer. Whole-study context: Patients comprised about a dozen adenocarcinoma, a couple of squamous cell carcinoma and 1 small cell lung cancer. Aged roughly 31 to 85 years, patients included approximately 11 men and roughly 5 women with stage I to III disease. Study-wide findings and caveats: Shorter survival was associated with higher TCR diversity in tumors.

The library came from three nested PCR rounds adapted from ARM-PCR protocols. TCRdb processed the multiplex PCR reads anew with MiXCR; each CDR3 protein has one entry. In the table there are 60,000 to 100,000 distinct CDR3 sequences, over 65% of which are singletons. RNA was extracted from bulk tissue without any cell sorting. This non-tumor lung sample came from over 3 cm beyond the tumor edge. The V gene's germline CDR1 is MNHEY and CDR2 SVGEGT. The CDR3 totals 14 residues. The TCR sequence derives from a man in his 70s with non-small cell lung cancer. The sequenced sample consisted of distant non-tumor lung tissue. The rearrangement joins TRBV6-2 or TRBV6-3 to TRBJ2-3, with 7 nucleotides matching TRBD2. CDR3 in DNA: TGTGTCAGCAGTTCGGGACTAACCACAGATACGCAGTATTTT. It codes for CVSSSGLTTDTQYF.